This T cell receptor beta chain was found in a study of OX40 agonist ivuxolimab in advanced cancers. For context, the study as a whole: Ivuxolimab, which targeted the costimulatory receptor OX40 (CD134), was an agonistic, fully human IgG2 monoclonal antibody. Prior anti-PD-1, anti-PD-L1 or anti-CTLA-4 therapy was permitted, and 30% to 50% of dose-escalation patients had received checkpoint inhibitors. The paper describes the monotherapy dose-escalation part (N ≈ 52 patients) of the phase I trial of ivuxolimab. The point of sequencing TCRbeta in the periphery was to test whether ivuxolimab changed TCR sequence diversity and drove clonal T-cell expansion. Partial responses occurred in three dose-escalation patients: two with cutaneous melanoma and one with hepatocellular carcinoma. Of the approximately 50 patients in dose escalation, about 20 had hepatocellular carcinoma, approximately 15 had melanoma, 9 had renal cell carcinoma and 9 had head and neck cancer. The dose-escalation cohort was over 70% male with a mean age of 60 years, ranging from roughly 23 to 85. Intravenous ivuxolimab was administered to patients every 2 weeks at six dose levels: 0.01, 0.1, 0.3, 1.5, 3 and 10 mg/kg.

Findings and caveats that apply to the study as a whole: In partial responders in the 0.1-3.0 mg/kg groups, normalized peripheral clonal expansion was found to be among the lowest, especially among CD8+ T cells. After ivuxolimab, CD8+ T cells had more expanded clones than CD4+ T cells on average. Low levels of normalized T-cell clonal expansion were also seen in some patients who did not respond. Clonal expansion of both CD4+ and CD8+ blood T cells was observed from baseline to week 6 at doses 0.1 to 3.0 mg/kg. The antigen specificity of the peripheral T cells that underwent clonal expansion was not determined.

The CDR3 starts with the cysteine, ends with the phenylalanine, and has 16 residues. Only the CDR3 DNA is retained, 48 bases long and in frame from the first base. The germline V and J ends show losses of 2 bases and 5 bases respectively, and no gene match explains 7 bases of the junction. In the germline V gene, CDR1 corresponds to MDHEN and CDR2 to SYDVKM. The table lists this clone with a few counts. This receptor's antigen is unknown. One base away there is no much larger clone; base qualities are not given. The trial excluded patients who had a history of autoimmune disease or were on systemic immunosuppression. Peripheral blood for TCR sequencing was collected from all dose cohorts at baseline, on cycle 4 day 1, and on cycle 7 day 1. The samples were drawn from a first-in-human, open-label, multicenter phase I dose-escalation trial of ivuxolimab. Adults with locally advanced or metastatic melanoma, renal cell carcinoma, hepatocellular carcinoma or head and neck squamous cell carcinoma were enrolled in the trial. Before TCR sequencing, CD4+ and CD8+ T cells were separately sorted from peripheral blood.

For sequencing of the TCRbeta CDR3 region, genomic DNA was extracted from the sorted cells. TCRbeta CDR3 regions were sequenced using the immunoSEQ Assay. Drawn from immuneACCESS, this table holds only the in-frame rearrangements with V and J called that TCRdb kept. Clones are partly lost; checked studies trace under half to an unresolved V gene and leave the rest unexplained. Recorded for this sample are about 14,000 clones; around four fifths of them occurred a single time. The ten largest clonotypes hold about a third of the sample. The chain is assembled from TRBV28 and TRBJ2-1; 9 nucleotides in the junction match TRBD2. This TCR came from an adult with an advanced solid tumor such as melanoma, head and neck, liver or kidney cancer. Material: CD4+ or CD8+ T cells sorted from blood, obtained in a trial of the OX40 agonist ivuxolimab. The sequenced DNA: TGTGCCAGCAGTTTAGGTAGCGGGAGTTGGGACAATGAGCAGTTCTTC. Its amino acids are CASSLGSGSWDNEQFF.